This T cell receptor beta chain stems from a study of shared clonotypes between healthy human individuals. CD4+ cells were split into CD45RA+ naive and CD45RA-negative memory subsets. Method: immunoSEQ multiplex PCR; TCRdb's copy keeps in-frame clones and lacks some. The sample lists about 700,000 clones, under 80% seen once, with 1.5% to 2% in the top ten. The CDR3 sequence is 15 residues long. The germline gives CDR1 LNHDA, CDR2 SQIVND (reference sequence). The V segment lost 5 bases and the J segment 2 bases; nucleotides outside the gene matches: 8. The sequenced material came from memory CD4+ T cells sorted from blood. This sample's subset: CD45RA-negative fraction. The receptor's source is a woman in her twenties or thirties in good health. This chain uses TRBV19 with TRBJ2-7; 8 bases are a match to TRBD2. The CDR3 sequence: CASSPIAGLAYEQYF. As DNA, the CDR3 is TGTGCCAGTAGTCCCATAGCGGGGTTAGCCTACGAGCAGTACTTC.